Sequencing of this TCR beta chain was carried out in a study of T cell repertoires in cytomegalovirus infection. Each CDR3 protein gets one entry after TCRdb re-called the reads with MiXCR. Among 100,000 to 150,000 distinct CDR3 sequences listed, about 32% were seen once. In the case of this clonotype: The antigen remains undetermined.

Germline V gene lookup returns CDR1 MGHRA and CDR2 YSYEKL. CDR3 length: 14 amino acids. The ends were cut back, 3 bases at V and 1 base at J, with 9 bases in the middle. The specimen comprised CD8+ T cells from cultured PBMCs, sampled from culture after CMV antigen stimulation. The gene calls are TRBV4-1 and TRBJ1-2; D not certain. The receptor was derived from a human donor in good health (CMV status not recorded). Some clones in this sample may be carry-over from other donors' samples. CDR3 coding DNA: TGCGCCAGCAGCCAGAGCCGGGATAACTATGGCTACACCTTC. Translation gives CASSQSRDNYGYTF.